The present entry profiles one T cell receptor beta chain with its context. The antigen remains unidentified. CDR3 length equals 14 residues. Trimming at V came to 7 bases and at J to 2 bases, leaving 6 bases not matched to a gene. Germline CDR1 is SEHNR and CDR2 is FQNEAQ (reference sequence). The sample is drawn from a study of blood T cells in healthy people across ages. Study background: Template switching recovered approximately one barcoded beta molecule for every two T cells.

Together with a sample-barcoded 5' primer, a J-beta primer mix was included in a second PCR lasting about 7 to 11 cycles. One entry per CDR3 protein, called by TCRdb with MiXCR from the 5' RACE reads. The sample contains approximately 290,000 distinct CDR3 sequences, roughly 27% of which appear only once. Findings and limits, study-wide: Long-lived donors carried more naive CD4+ cells and greater diversity than aged donors. Older individuals had lower TCR beta diversity per million T cells (the decline was roughly linear).

The clonotype originates from a woman in her seventies in good health. V and J are TRBV7-9 and TRBJ1-1; TRBD1 matches 8 bases. Sample: blood. This CDR3 reads CASTDGTGNTEAFF. The CDR3 nucleotides are TGTGCCAGCACCGACGGGACAGGAAACACTGAAGCTTTCTTT.